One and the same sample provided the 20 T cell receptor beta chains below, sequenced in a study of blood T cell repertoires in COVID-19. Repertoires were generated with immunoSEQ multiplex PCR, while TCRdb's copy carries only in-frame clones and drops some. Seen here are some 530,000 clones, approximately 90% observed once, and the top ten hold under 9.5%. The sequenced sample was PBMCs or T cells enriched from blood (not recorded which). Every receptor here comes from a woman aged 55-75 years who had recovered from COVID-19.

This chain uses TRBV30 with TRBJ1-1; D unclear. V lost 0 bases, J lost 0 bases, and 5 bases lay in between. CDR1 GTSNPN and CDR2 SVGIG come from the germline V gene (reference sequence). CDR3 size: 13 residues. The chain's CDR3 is CAWSVLMNTEAFF. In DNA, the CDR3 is TGTGCCTGGAGTGTACTTATGAACACTGAAGCTTTCTTT.

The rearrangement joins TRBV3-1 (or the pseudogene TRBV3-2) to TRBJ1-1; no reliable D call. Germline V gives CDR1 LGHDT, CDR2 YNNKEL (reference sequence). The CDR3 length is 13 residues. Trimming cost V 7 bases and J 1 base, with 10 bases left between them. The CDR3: CASMRTANTEAFF. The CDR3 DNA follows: TGTGCCAGCATGCGTACAGCGAACACTGAAGCTTTCTTT.

The DNA of the CDR3 is TGTGCCAGCAGCCTACCGGTGGCCGGGGAGCTGTTTTTT. Protein product: CASSLPVAGELFF. J is TRBJ2-2 and V is TRBV3-1 (or the pseudogene TRBV3-2); D not certain. V lost 4 bases and J lost 6, with 9 bases in between. The CDR3 extends over 13 amino acids. Germline CDR1 and CDR2: LGHDT and YNNKEL (reference sequence).

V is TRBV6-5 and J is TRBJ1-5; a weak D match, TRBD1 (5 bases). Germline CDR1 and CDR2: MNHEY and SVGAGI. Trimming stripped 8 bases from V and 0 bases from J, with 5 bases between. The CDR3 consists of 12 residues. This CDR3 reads CASDSSNQPQHF. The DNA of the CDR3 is TGTGCCAGCGACAGTAGCAATCAGCCCCAGCATTTT.

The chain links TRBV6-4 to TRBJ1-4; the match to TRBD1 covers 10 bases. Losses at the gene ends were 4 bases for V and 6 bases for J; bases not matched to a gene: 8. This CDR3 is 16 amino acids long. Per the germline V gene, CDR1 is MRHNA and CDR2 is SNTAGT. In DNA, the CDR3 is TGTGCCAGCAGTGTCAAGGGGGACAGGGGCCATGAAAAACTGTTTTTT. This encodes CASSVKGDRGHEKLFF.

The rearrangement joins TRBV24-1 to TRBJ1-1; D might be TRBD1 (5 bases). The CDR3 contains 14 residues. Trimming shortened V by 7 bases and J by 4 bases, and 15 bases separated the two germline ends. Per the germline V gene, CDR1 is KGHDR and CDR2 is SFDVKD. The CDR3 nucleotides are TGTGCCACCAGAAGGGGCGGCGAAGGCACTGAAGCTTTCTTT. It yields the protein CATRRGGEGTEAFF.

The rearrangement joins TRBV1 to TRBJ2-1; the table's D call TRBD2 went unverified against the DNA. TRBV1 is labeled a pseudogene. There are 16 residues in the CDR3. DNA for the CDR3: TGCACCAGCACGTTTATAGCGGGGTACTTCTACAATGAGCAGTTCTTC. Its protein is CTSTFIAGYFYNEQFF.

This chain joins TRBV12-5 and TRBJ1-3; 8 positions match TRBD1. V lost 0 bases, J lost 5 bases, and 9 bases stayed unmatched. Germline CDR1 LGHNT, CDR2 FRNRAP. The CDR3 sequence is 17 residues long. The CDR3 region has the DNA TGTGCTAGTGGTTTGGTACCAGGGGGCAGGGACCGAAACACCATATATTTT. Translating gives CASGLVPGGRDRNTIYF.

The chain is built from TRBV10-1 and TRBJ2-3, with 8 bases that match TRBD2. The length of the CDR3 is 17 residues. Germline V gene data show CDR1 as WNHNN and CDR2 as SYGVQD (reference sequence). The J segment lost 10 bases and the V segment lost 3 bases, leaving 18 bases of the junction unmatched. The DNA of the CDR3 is TGCGCCAGCAGTGACCTGGGGGCCAGCGGGGGCCTATATTCGCAGTATTTT. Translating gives CASSDLGASGGLYSQYF.

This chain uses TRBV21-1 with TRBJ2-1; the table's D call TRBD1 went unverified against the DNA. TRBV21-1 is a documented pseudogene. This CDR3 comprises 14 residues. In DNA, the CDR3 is TGTGCCAGCAGCAGGGGCCCGTCCTACAATGAGCAGTTCTTC. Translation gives CASSRGPSYNEQFF.

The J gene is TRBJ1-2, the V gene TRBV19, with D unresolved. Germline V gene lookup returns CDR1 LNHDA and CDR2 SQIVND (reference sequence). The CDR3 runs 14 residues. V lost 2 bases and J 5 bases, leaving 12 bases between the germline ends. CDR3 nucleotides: TGTGCCAGTAGTATACTAGGCAGCTCTTATGGCTACACCTTC. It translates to CASSILGSSYGYTF.

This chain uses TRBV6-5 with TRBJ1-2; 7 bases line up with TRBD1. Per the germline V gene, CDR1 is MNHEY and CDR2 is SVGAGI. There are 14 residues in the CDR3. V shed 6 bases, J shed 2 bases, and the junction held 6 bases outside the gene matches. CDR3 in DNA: TGTGCCAGCAGAGACAGGGCGGGAAACTATGGCTACACCTTC. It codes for CASRDRAGNYGYTF.

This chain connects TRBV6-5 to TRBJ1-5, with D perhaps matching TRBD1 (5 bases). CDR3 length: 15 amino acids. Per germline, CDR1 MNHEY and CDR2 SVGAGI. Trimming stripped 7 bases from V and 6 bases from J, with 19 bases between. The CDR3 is CASTRTQVAAQPQHF. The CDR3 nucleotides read TGTGCCAGCACCCGGACACAAGTTGCTGCTCAGCCCCAGCATTTT.

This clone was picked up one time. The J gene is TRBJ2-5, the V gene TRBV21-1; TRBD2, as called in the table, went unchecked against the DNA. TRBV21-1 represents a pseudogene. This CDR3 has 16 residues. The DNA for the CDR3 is TGTGCCAGCAGCTACGGAGGGGGGGGCCAGCCAGAGACCCAGTACTTC. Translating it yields CASSYGGGGQPETQYF.

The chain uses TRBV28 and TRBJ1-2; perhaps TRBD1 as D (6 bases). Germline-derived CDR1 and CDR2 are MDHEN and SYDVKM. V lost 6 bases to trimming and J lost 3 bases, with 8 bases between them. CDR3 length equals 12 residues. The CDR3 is CASRQGYYGYTF. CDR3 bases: TGTGCCAGCAGACAGGGTTACTATGGCTACACCTTC.

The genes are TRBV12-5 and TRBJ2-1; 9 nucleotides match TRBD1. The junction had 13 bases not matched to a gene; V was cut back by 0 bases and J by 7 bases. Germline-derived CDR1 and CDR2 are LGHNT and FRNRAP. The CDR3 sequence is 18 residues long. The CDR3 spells CASGLVPDGQGWGNEQFF. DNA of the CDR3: TGTGCTAGTGGTTTGGTACCCGACGGACAGGGGTGGGGGAATGAGCAGTTCTTC.

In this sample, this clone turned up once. CDR3 DNA: TGTGCCAGCAGCTTGCAGGGCCAGGGACAAGAGACCCAGTACTTC. Protein product: CASSLQGQGQETQYF. The V gene is TRBV5-8, the J gene TRBJ2-5; tentative D call: TRBD1 (5 bases). V shed 1 base and J shed 2 bases, with 12 bases lying between them. The CDR3 length is 15 residues. Looked up from germline, CDR1 is SGHTS and CDR2 is YDEGEE.

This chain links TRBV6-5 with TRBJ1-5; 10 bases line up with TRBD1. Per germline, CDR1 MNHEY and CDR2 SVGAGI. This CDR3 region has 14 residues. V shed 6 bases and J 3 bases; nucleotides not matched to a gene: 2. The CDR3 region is CASRGQGPNQPQHF. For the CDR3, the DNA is TGTGCCAGCAGGGGACAGGGGCCCAATCAGCCCCAGCATTTT.

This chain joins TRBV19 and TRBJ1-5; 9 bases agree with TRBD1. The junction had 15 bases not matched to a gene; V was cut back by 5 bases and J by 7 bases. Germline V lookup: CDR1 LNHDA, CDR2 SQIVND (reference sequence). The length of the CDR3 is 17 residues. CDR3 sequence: CASSGGTGRPQEQPQHF. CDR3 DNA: TGTGCCAGTAGTGGCGGGACAGGGAGGCCCCAAGAGCAGCCCCAGCATTTT.

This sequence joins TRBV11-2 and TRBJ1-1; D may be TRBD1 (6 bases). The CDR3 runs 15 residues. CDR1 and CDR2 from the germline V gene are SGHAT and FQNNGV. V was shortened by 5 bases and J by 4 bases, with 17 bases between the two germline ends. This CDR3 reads CASSKLRGAATEAFF. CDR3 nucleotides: TGTGCCAGCAGCAAGCTACGGGGGGCGGCCACTGAAGCTTTCTTT.